The entry below describes one TCR beta chain. Its antigen remains unknown. The data stem from a study of CD8+CD57+ T cells in acquired aplastic anemia. Study background: Sorted CD4+ and CD8+ cell DNA averaged approximately 3 ug. The study obtained about 11 million reads on average for CD4+ cells from healthy donors. Study findings and constraints: Sharing between patients and controls was observed for around 27 CD8+ CDR3 sequences. Patients did not significantly differ from controls in CD8+ Simpson's diversity.

For CDR3 and TCR beta VDJ profiling, genomic DNA was the template used. TCRdb recomputed calls from the reads with MiXCR, one row per CDR3 protein. The table includes about 160,000 distinct CDR3 sequences, roughly 48% detected once. Sequencing used sorted CD4+, CD8+, or CD8+CD57+ T cells (not recorded which) from PBMCs. The source of this sequence is a human donor in good health.

The CDR3 loop reads CASSPPTGGEAFF. DNA for the CDR3: TGTGCCAGCAGCCCGCCAACAGGTGGGGAAGCTTTCTTT. This chain connects TRBV9 to TRBJ1-1; perhaps TRBD1 as D (5 bases). Germline V gene lookup returns CDR1 SGDLS and CDR2 YYNGEE. The CDR3 has 13 residues. V gave up 4 bases and J gave up 8 bases, with 15 bases separating them.